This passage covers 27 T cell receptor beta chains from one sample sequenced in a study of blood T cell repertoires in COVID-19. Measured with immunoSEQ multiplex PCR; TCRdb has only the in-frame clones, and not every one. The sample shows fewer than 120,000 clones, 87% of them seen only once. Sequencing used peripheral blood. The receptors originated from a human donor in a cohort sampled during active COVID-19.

CDR3 region: CASMSRQGDTIYF. DNA for the CDR3: TGTGCCAGCATGAGTCGACAGGGTGACACCATATATTTT. This chain uses TRBV6-5 with TRBJ1-3; 7 bases are a match to TRBD1. V trimming: 7 bases; J trimming: 8 bases; junction bases outside the gene matches: 8. Germline-derived CDR1 and CDR2 are MNHEY and SVGAGI. The CDR3 covers 13 residues.

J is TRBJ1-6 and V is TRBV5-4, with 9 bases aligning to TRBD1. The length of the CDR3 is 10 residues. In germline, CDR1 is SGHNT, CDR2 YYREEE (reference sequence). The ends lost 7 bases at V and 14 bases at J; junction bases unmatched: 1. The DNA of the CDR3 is TGTGCCAGCGGACAGGGGTCCCTCCACTTT. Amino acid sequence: CASGQGSLHF.

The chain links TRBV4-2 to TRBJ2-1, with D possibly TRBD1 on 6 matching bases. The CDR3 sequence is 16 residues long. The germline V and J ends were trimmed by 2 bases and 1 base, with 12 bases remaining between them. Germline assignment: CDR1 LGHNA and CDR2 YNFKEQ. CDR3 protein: CASSQPPGTSYNEQFF. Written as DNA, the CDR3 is TGTGCCAGCAGCCAACCGCCGGGGACATCCTACAATGAGCAGTTCTTC.

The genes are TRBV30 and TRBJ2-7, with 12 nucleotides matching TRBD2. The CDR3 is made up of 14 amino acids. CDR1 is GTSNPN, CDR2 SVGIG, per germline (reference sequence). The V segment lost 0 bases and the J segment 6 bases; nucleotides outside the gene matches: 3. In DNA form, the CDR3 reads TGTGCCTGGAGTGTACTACTAGCGGGAGGCGAGCAGTACTTC. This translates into CAWSVLLAGGEQYF.

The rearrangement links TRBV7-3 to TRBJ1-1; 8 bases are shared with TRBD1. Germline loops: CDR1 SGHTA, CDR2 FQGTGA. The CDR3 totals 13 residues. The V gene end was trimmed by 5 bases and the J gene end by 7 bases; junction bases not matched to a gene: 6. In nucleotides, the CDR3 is TGTGCCAGCAGCCCCCGGGGGACAGGTGAAGCTTTCTTT. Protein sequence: CASSPRGTGEAFF.

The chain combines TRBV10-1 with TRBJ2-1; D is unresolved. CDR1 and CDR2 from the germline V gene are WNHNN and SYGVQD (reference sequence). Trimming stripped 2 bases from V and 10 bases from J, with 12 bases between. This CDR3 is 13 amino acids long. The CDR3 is CASSEDLRMEQFF. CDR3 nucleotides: TGCGCCAGCAGTGAGGACCTCAGGATGGAGCAGTTCTTC.

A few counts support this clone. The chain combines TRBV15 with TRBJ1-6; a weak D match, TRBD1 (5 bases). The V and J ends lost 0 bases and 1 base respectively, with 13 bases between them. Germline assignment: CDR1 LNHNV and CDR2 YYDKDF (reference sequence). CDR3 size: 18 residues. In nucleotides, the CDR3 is TGTGCCACCAGCAGAGATCGTCAGGGTGGATCCTATAATTCACCCCTCCACTTT. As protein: CATSRDRQGGSYNSPLHF. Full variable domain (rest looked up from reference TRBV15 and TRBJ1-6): DAMVIQNPRYQVTQFGKPVTLSCSQTLNHNVMYWYQQKSSQAPKLLFHYYDKDFNNEADTPDNFQSRRPNTSFCFLDIRSPGLGDTAMYLCATSRDRQGGSYNSPLHFGNGTRLTVT.

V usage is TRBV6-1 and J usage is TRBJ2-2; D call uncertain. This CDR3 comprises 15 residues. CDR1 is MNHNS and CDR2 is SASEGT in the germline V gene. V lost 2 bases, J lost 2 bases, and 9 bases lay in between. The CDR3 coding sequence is TGTGCCAGCAGTGAAACCAGGCTTAACACCGGGGAGCTGTTTTTT. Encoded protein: CASSETRLNTGELFF.

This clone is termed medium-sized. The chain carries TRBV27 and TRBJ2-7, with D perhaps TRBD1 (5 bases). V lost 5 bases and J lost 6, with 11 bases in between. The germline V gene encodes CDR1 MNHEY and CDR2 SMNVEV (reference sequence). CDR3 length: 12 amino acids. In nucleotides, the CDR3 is TGTGCCAGCAGTCGCCAGGGCCTCGAGCAGTACTTC. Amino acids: CASSRQGLEQYF.

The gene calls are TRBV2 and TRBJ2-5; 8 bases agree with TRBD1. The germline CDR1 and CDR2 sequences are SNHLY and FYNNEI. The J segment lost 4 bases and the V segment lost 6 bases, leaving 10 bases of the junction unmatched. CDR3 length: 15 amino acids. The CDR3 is CASRRTGIGGETQYF. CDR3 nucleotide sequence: TGTGCCAGCAGAAGGACAGGGATAGGAGGAGAGACCCAGTACTTC.

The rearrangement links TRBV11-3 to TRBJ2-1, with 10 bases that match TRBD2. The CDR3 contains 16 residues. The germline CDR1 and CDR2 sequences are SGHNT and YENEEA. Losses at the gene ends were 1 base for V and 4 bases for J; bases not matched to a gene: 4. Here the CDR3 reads CASSLGLAGDYNEQFF. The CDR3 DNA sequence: TGTGCCAGCAGCTTAGGTCTAGCGGGGGATTACAATGAGCAGTTCTTC.

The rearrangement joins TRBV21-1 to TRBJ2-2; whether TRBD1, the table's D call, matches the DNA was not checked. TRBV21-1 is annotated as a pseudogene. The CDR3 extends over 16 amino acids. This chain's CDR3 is CASSEQGSRYPGELFF. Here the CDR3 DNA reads TGTGCCAGCAGCGAACAGGGGTCTCGTTATCCCGGGGAGCTGTTTTTT.

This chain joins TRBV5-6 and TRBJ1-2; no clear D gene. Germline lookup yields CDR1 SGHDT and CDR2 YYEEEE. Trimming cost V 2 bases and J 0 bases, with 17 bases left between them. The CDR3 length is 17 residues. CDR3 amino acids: CASSFMGQARTNYGYTF. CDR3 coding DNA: TGTGCCAGCAGCTTTATGGGCCAGGCTCGGACTAACTATGGCTACACCTTC. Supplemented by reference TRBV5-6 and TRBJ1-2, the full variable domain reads DAGVTQSPTHLIKTRGQQVTLRCSPKSGHDTVSWYQQALGQGPQFIFQYYEEEERQRGNFPDRFSGHQFPNYSSELNVNALLLGDSALYLCASSFMGQARTNYGYTFGSGTRLTVV.

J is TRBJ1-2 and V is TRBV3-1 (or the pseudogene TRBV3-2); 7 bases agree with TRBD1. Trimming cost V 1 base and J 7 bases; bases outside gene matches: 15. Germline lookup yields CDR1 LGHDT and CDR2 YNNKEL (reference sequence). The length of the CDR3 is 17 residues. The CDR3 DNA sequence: TGTGCCAGCAGCCAAGGTGCTCTGGCAGGGGGTCGATCTGGCTACACCTTC. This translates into CASSQGALAGGRSGYTF.

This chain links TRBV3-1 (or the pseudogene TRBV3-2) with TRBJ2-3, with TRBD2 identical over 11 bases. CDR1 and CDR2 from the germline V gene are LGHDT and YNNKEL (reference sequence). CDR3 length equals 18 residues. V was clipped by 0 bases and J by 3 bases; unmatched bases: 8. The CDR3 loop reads CASSQDLLAGGSTDTQYF. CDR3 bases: TGTGCCAGCAGCCAAGACCTGCTAGCGGGGGGCTCAACAGATACGCAGTATTTT.

The CDR3 loop reads CAWNLPQYRVMNTEAFF. The CDR3 coding sequence is TGTGCCTGGAACCTCCCCCAATACAGGGTAATGAACACTGAAGCTTTCTTT. This chain connects TRBV30 to TRBJ1-1, with a tentative D call TRBD1 (6 bases). The ends were cut back, 4 bases at V and 0 bases at J, with 21 bases in the middle. CDR3 size: 17 residues. The germline V gene encodes CDR1 GTSNPN and CDR2 SVGIG (reference sequence).

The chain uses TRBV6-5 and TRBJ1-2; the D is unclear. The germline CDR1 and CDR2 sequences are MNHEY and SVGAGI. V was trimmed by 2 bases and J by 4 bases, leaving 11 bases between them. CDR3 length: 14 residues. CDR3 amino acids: CASSYTYEGYGYTF. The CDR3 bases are TGTGCCAGCAGTTACACCTACGAGGGCTATGGCTACACCTTC.

The CDR3 spells CASSGTVLGTEAFF. In DNA form, the CDR3 reads TGTGCCAGCAGTGGAACAGTCTTAGGCACTGAAGCTTTCTTT. The V call is TRBV25-1, the J call TRBJ1-1; D not certain. There are 14 residues in the CDR3. With 4 bases removed from V and 4 bases from J, the gap between germline ends came to 13 bases. Germline V gives CDR1 MGHDK, CDR2 SYGVNS.

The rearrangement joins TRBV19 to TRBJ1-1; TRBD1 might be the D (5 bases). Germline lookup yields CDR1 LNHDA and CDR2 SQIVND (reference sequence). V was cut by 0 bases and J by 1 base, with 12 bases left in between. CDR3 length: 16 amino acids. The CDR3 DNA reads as TGTGCCAGTAGTATAGATCGGCAGACAGCGAACACTGAAGCTTTCTTT. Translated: CASSIDRQTANTEAFF.

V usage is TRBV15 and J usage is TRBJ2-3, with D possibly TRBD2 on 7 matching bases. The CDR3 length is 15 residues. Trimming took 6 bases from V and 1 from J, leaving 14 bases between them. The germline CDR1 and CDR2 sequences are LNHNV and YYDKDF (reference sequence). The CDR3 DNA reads TGTGCCACCAGAGGGGGGGGGTTCGGCACAGATACGCAGTATTTT. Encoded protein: CATRGGGFGTDTQYF.

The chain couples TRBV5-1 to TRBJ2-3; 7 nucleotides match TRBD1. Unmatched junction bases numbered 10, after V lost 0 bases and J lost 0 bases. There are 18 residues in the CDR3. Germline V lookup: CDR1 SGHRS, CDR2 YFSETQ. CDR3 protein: CASSLDERQGTSTDTQYF. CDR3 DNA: TGCGCCAGCAGCTTGGATGAGAGACAGGGCACTAGCACAGATACGCAGTATTTT.

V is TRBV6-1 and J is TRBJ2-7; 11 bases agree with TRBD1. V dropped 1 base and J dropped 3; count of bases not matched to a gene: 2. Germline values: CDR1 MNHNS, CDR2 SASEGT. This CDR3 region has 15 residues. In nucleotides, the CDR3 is TGTGCCAGCAGTGAAGGGACAGGGGGCTTCTACGAGCAGTACTTC. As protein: CASSEGTGGFYEQYF.

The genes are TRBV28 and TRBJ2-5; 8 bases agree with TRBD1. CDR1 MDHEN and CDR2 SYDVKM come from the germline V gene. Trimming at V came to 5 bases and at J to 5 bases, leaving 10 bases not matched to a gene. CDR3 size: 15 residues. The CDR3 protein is CASSIPDRERETQYF. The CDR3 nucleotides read TGTGCCAGCAGTATCCCGGACAGGGAGAGGGAGACCCAGTACTTC. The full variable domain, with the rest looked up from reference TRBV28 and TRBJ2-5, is DVKVTQSSRYLVKRTGEKVFLECVQDMDHENMFWYRQDPGLGLRLIYFSYDVKMKEKGDIPEGYSVSREKKERFSLILESASTNQTSMYLCASSIPDRERETQYFGPGTRLLVL.

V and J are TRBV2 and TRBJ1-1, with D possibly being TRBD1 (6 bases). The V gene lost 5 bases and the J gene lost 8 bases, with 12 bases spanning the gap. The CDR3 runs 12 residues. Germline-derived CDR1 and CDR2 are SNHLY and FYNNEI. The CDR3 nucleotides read TGTGCCAGCAGTCACGACAGGCCCGAAGCTTTCTTT. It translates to CASSHDRPEAFF.

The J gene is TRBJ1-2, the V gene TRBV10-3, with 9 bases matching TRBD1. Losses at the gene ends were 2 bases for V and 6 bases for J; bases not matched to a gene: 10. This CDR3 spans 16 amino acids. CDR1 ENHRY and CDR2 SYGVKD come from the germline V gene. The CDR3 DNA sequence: TGTGCCATCAGTGAGGCACACGAACAGGGGGCGCATGGCTACACCTTC. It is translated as CAISEAHEQGAHGYTF.

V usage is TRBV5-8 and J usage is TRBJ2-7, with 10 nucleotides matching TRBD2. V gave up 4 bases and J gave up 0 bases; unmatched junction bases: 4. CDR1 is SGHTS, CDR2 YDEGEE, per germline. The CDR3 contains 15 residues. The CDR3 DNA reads TGTGCCAGCAGCCGGACTAGCGGACTCTCCTACGAGCAGTACTTC. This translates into CASSRTSGLSYEQYF.

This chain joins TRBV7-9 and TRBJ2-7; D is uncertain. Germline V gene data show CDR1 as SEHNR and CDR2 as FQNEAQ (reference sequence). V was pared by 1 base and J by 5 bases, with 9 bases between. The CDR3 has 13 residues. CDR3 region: CASSLVEFNEQYF. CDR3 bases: TGTGCCAGCAGCTTAGTTGAGTTCAACGAGCAGTACTTC.